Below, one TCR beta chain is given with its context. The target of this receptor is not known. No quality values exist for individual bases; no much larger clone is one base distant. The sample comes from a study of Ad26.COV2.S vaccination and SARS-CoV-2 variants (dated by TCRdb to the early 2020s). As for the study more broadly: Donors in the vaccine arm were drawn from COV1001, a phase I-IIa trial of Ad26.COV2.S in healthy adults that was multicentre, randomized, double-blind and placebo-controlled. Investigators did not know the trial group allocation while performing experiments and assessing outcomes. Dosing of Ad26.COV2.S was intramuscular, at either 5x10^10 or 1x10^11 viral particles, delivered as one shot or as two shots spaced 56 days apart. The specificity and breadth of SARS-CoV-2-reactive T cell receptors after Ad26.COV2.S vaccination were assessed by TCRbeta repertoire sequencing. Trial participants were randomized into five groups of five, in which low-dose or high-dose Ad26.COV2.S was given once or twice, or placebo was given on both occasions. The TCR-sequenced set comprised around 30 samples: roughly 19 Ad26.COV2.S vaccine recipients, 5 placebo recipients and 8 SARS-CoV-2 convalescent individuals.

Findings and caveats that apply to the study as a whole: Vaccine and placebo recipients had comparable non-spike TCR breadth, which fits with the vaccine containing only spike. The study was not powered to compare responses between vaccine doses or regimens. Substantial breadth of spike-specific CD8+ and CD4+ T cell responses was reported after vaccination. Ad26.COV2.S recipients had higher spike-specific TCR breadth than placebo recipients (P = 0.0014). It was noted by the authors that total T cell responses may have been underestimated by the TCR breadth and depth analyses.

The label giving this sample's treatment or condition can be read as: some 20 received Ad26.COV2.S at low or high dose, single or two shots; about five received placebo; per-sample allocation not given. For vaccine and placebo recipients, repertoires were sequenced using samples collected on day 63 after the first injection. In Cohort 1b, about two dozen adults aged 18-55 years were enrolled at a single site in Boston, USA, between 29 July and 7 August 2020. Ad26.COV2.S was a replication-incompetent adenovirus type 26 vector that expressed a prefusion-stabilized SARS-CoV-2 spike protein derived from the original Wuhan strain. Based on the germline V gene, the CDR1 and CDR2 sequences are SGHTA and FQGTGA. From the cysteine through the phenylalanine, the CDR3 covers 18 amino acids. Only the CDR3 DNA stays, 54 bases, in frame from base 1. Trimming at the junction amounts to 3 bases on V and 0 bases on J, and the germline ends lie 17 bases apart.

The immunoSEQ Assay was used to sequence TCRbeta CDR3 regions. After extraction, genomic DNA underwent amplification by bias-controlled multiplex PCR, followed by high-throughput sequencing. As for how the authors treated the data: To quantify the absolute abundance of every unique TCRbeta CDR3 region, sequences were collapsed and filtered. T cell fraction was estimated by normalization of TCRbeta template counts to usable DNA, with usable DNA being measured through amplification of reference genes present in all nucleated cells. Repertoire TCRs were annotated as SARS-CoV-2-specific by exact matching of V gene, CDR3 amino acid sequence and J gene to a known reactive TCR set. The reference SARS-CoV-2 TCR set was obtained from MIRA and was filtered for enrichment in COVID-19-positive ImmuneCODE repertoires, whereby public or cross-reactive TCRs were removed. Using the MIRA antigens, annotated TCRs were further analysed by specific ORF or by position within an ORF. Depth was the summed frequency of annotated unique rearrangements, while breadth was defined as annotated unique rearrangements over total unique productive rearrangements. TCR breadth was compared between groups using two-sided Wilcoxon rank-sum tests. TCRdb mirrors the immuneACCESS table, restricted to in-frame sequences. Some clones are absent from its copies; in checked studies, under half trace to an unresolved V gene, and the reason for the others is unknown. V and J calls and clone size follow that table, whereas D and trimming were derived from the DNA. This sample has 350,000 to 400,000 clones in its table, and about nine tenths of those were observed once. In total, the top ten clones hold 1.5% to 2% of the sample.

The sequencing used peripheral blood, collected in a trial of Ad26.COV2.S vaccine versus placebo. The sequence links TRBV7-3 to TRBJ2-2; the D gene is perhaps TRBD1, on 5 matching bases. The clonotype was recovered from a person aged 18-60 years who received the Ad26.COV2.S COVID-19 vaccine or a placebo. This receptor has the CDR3 CASSFKGKATANTGELFF. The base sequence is TGTGCCAGCAGCTTTAAGGGGAAGGCGACCGCGAACACCGGGGAGCTGTTTTTT.